What follows are 29 T cell receptor beta chains derived from one specimen sequenced in a study of neoadjuvant anti-PD-1 for oral cavity cancer. Indicated time point: after neoadjuvant nivolumab, at surgical resection. Generated by immunoSEQ multiplex PCR, the TCRdb table keeps only in-frame clones and is missing some. The table includes 14,000 or so clones, around 76% detected once. Sequencing used PBMCs, obtained after nivolumab (anti-PD-1) treatment. These receptors came from a person aged 40-85 years with oral cavity squamous cell carcinoma.

CDR3 bases: TGCGCCAGCAGCGGGGGGACTTTTGAAGAGACCCAGTACTTC. It codes for CASSGGTFEETQYF. The chain joins TRBV5-1 to TRBJ2-5, with a weak D call TRBD2 (6 bases). This CDR3 is 14 amino acids long. Germline V lookup: CDR1 SGHRS, CDR2 YFSETQ. V was trimmed by 4 bases and J by 3 bases, leaving 13 bases between them.

The rearrangement links TRBV28 to TRBJ1-3; 7 bases line up with TRBD1. The CDR3 has 15 residues. V gave up 8 bases and J gave up 3 bases; unmatched junction bases: 10. Per the germline V gene, CDR1 is MDHEN and CDR2 is SYDVKM. CDR3 DNA sequence: TGTGCCAGCGGGTCCACAGGGGAAGGTGGAAACACCATATATTTT. Translated, it gives CASGSTGEGGNTIYF.

V is TRBV30 and J is TRBJ2-2; TRBD2 matches 10 bases. CDR1 is GTSNPN and CDR2 is SVGIG in the germline V gene (reference sequence). J lost 3 bases, V lost 3 bases, and 4 bases had no gene match. The CDR3 spans 15 residues. The CDR3: CAWSLAGVHTGELFF. The CDR3 DNA is TGTGCCTGGAGCCTAGCGGGGGTACACACCGGGGAGCTGTTTTTT.

The chain employs TRBV5-8 and TRBJ2-6; weak D call: TRBD1 (5 bases). The V and J ends lost 1 base and 1 base respectively, with 12 bases between them. The CDR3 is 17 residues long. From germline, CDR1 is SGHTS and CDR2 YDEGEE. In DNA form, the CDR3 reads TGTGCCAGCAGCTTGACCCTTGACAGTTCTGGGGCCAACGTCCTGACTTTC. This codes for CASSLTLDSSGANVLTF.

The rearrangement joins TRBV9 to TRBJ2-5, with 14 positions matching TRBD2. The trim removed 0 bases at V and 5 bases at J, leaving 6 bases unmatched. The CDR3 runs to 17 residues. Germline CDR1 is SGDLS and CDR2 is YYNGEE. The CDR3 loop reads CASSVAGTSGSRETQYF. CDR3 sequence (DNA): TGTGCCAGCAGCGTAGCCGGGACTAGCGGGAGTAGGGAGACCCAGTACTTC.

The rearrangement uses TRBV18 and TRBJ1-4; 8 bases are shared with TRBD1. The CDR3 contains 15 residues. Germline assignment: CDR1 KGHSH and CDR2 LQKENI. The V segment lost 2 bases and the J segment 11 bases; nucleotides outside the gene matches: 10. This CDR3 is CASSPDYRGVLKLFF. DNA of the CDR3: TGTGCCAGCTCACCAGACTACAGGGGGGTTTTGAAACTGTTTTTT.

The chain links TRBV30 to TRBJ1-2; a possible D gene is TRBD1 (5 bases). Trimming cost V 0 bases and J 8 bases, with 13 bases left between them. This CDR3 comprises 13 residues. The germline CDR1 and CDR2 sequences are GTSNPN and SVGIG (reference sequence). CDR3 in amino acids: CAWSVWGGEGYTF. The CDR3 DNA reads as TGTGCCTGGAGTGTATGGGGGGGAGAGGGCTACACCTTC.

By share, this clone ranks as large (0.1 to 1%). V is TRBV6-4 and J is TRBJ2-3; TRBD2 might be the D (5 bases). Germline lookup yields CDR1 MRHNA and CDR2 SNTAGT. This CDR3 comprises 16 residues. With 3 bases removed from V and 0 bases from J, the gap between germline ends came to 13 bases. CDR3 in DNA: TGTGCCAGCAGTGAAGAGGCGGGCTCTAGCACAGATACGCAGTATTTT. Residues: CASSEEAGSSTDTQYF.

The rearrangement uses TRBV5-1 and TRBJ2-1; D gene unclear. CDR1 SGHRS and CDR2 YFSETQ come from the germline V gene. This CDR3 is 12 amino acids long. V lost 0 bases and J lost 7, with 5 bases in between. Here the CDR3 DNA reads TGCGCCAGCAGCTTGGACCAGAATGAGCAGTTCTTC. Translating gives CASSLDQNEQFF.

This chain uses TRBV7-9 with TRBJ1-1; D gene unclear. V dropped 1 base and J dropped 3 bases, with 6 bases sitting between them. Germline V gene data show CDR1 as SEHNR and CDR2 as FQNEAQ (reference sequence). The CDR3 contains 13 residues. The chain's CDR3 is CASSLGSYTEAFF. DNA of the CDR3: TGTGCCAGCAGCTTAGGAAGTTACACTGAAGCTTTCTTT.

V gene TRBV10-3 combines with J gene TRBJ2-1, with D perhaps assigned TRBD1 or TRBD2 (5 bases each). The CDR3 contains 16 residues. The ends were cut back, 7 bases at V and 6 bases at J, with 22 bases in the middle. Germline CDR1 ENHRY, CDR2 SYGVKD. CDR3 sequence (DNA): TGTGCCATCACCTTGTCGACCCAGGGACGGATCAATGAGCAGTTCTTC. This sequence encodes CAITLSTQGRINEQFF.

This chain links TRBV6-1 with TRBJ1-5; D gene ambiguous. CDR3 size: 14 residues. Trimming removed 0 bases from V and 4 bases from J, with 7 bases in between. CDR1 is MNHNS, CDR2 SASEGT, per germline. In nucleotides, the CDR3 is TGTGCCAGCAGTGAAGCGAGTACTAATCAGCCCCAGCATTTT. Translation: CASSEASTNQPQHF.

The chain recombines TRBV10-3 with TRBJ2-5; tentatively, D is TRBD2 (6 bases). V lost 11 bases, J lost 2 bases, and 18 bases lay in between. This CDR3 is 14 amino acids long. Germline CDR1 ENHRY, CDR2 SYGVKD. The CDR3 region has the DNA TGTGCCGGCTCAGCGGGTCCTCGGCAAGAGACCCAGTACTTC. This encodes CAGSAGPRQETQYF.

V gene TRBV19 combines with J gene TRBJ1-2; D possibly corresponds to TRBD1 (5 bases). The CDR3 length is 16 residues. V dropped 0 bases and J dropped 2 bases, with 13 bases sitting between them. The germline V gene has CDR1 LNHDA and CDR2 SQIVND (reference sequence). CDR3 coding DNA: TGTGCCAGTAGTATAGATCGCGGGACGATGAACTATGGCTACACCTTC. Protein product: CASSIDRGTMNYGYTF.

The V and J genes are TRBV27 and TRBJ2-5, with D perhaps matching TRBD2 (6 bases). The V end lost 3 bases, the J end lost 6 bases, and 11 bases lay between the germline ends. The CDR3 contains 13 residues. Germline lookup yields CDR1 MNHEY and CDR2 SMNVEV (reference sequence). The CDR3 DNA reads TGTGCCAGCAGTTTTTCCGGGGGACAGACCCAGTACTTC. Its protein is CASSFSGGQTQYF.

This chain joins TRBV5-1 and TRBJ2-2; 9 positions match TRBD1. CDR1 is SGHRS, CDR2 YFSETQ, per germline. The CDR3 extends over 19 amino acids. Trimming cost V 2 bases and J 0 bases; bases outside gene matches: 11. The CDR3 sequence: CASSFISGTGRTNTGELFF. CDR3 in DNA: TGCGCCAGCAGCTTCATCTCCGGGACAGGGAGGACGAACACCGGGGAGCTGTTTTTT. The full variable domain, completed using reference TRBV5-1 and TRBJ2-2, is KAGVTQTPRYLIKTRGQQVTLSCSPISGHRSVSWYQQTPGQGLQFLFEYFSETQRNKGNFPGRFSGRQFSNSRSEMNVSTLELGDSALYLCASSFISGTGRTNTGELFFGEGSRLTVL.

The V call is TRBV6-1, the J call TRBJ1-2, with 8 bases fitting TRBD1. CDR3 length: 16 residues. Germline V gene data show CDR1 as MNHNS and CDR2 as SASEGT. V lost 0 bases, J lost 0 bases, and 3 bases stayed unmatched. CDR3 sequence (DNA): TGTGCCAGCAGTGAAGCTAGGACAGGGTCTAACTATGGCTACACCTTC. Amino acids: CASSEARTGSNYGYTF.

This clone has only a few counts. The CDR3 DNA reads as TGTGCCAGCAGCGATGGAGGACAGGGGGGCACTGAAGCTTTCTTT. Residues: CASSDGGQGGTEAFF. The J gene is TRBJ1-1, the V gene TRBV5-4, with 10 bases lining up with TRBD1. Per germline, CDR1 SGHNT and CDR2 YYREEE (reference sequence). J gave up 4 bases and V 4 bases, and 7 bases lay outside the gene matches. There are 15 residues in the CDR3.

The chain couples TRBV7-2 to TRBJ1-1, with D unresolved. Trimming removed 3 bases at V and 0 bases at J, with 5 bases between. In germline, CDR1 is SGHTA, CDR2 FQGNSA. There are 13 residues in the CDR3. Here the CDR3 reads CASSFALNTEAFF. The CDR3 DNA follows: TGTGCCAGCAGCTTCGCTCTGAACACTGAAGCTTTCTTT.

The chain has TRBV19 and TRBJ2-7; D is possibly TRBD1 or TRBD2 (5 bases each). The CDR3 totals 14 residues. CDR1 is LNHDA and CDR2 is SQIVND in the germline V gene (reference sequence). The germline V and J ends were trimmed by 4 bases and 4 bases, with 14 bases remaining between them. The CDR3 protein is CASSTPGRNYEQYF. The CDR3 DNA is TGTGCCAGTAGTACACCGGGACGGAATTACGAGCAGTACTTC.

CDR3 region: CASSAVQGQGYDEQYF. In DNA, the CDR3 is TGTGCCAGCAGCGCCGTTCAGGGACAGGGGTACGACGAGCAGTACTTC. V and J are TRBV9 and TRBJ2-7, with 10 bases that match TRBD1. The CDR3 loop spans 16 amino acids. The J segment lost 5 bases and the V segment lost 3 bases, leaving 11 bases of the junction unmatched. Germline assignment: CDR1 SGDLS and CDR2 YYNGEE.

The V call is TRBV15, the J call TRBJ1-3; a possible D gene is TRBD1 (6 bases). The CDR3 is 15 residues long. Germline V CDR1 and CDR2: LNHNV, YYDKDF (reference sequence). Trimming took 1 base from V and 4 from J, leaving 11 bases between them. The CDR3 nucleotides are TGTGCCACCAGCAGAGGCGGGGGCAAAGGAAACACCATATATTTT. Amino acids: CATSRGGGKGNTIYF.

This chain links TRBV2 with TRBJ1-1, with TRBD1 matching 7 bases. The CDR3 totals 15 residues. The ends lost 0 bases at V and 6 bases at J; junction bases unmatched: 7. The germline V gene encodes CDR1 SNHLY and CDR2 FYNNEI. The CDR3 is CASSEATGRGSEAFF. CDR3 DNA: TGTGCCAGCAGTGAAGCGACAGGGAGAGGGTCTGAAGCTTTCTTT. The whole variable domain, remainder taken from reference TRBV2 and TRBJ1-1, is EPEVTQTPSHQVTQMGQEVILRCVPISNHLYFYWYRQILGQKVEFLVSFYNNEISEKSEIFDDQFSVERPDGSNFTLKIRSTKLEDSAMYFCASSEATGRGSEAFFGQGTRLTVV.

This clone has only one observation. The rearrangement joins TRBV19 to TRBJ2-3; 10 bases are shared with TRBD2. V shed 4 bases and J 5 bases; nucleotides not matched to a gene: 6. The CDR3 runs to 15 residues. Germline values: CDR1 LNHDA, CDR2 SQIVND (reference sequence). CDR3 region: CASSTLAGGRDTQYF. The CDR3 bases are TGTGCCAGTAGTACATTAGCGGGAGGACGAGATACGCAGTATTTT. Using reference TRBV19 and TRBJ2-3 for the parts outside the CDR3, the full variable domain is DGGITQSPKYLFRKEGQNVTLSCEQNLNHDAMYWYRQDPGQGLRLIYYSQIVNDFQKGDIAEGYSVSREKKESFPLTVTSAQKNPTAFYLCASSTLAGGRDTQYFGPGTRLTVL.

The genes are TRBV11-1 and TRBJ2-7, with D maybe TRBD1 (5 bases). V was clipped by 1 base and J by 5 bases, with 12 bases between them. Per germline, CDR1 SGHAT and CDR2 FQDESV (reference sequence). This CDR3 is built from 14 residues. CDR3 residues: CASSLVPQADEQYF. The CDR3 nucleotides are TGTGCCAGCAGCTTAGTCCCACAGGCCGACGAGCAGTACTTC.

The chain joins TRBV5-4 to TRBJ2-2; D tentatively reads TRBD1 or TRBD2 (5 bases each). This CDR3 has 15 residues. The ends were cut back, 0 bases at V and 7 bases at J, with 13 bases in the middle. Germline CDR1 SGHNT, CDR2 YYREEE (reference sequence). The CDR3 reads CASSLERGRGGELFF. DNA of the CDR3: TGTGCCAGCAGCTTGGAGAGGGGCCGCGGCGGGGAGCTGTTTTTT.

This chain links TRBV4-2 with TRBJ1-3, with D perhaps TRBD1 (5 bases). Trimming stripped 6 bases from V and 1 base from J, with 10 bases between. Germline-derived CDR1 and CDR2 are LGHNA and YNFKEQ. This CDR3 comprises 14 residues. The CDR3 loop is CASRLGASGNTIYF. As DNA, the CDR3 is TGTGCCAGCAGACTAGGGGCATCTGGAAACACCATATATTTT.

J is TRBJ2-7 and V is TRBV27, with a weak D call TRBD2 (6 bases). The CDR3 totals 16 residues. Trimming stripped 4 bases from V and 2 bases from J, with 18 bases between. CDR1 is MNHEY and CDR2 is SMNVEV in the germline V gene (reference sequence). The CDR3 nucleotides are TGTGCCAGCAGTTCCCCGAGACTAGACTTTACCTACGAGCAGTACTTC. The encoded protein is CASSSPRLDFTYEQYF.

The chain links TRBV9 to TRBJ2-2; D is ambiguous. Trimming left V 3 bases short and J 0 bases short, with 9 bases between. Germline V gene sequence: CDR1 SGDLS, CDR2 YYNGEE. This CDR3 spans 15 amino acids. CDR3 loop: CASSGTTANTGELFF. CDR3 sequence (DNA): TGTGCCAGCAGCGGGACCACTGCGAACACCGGGGAGCTGTTTTTT.